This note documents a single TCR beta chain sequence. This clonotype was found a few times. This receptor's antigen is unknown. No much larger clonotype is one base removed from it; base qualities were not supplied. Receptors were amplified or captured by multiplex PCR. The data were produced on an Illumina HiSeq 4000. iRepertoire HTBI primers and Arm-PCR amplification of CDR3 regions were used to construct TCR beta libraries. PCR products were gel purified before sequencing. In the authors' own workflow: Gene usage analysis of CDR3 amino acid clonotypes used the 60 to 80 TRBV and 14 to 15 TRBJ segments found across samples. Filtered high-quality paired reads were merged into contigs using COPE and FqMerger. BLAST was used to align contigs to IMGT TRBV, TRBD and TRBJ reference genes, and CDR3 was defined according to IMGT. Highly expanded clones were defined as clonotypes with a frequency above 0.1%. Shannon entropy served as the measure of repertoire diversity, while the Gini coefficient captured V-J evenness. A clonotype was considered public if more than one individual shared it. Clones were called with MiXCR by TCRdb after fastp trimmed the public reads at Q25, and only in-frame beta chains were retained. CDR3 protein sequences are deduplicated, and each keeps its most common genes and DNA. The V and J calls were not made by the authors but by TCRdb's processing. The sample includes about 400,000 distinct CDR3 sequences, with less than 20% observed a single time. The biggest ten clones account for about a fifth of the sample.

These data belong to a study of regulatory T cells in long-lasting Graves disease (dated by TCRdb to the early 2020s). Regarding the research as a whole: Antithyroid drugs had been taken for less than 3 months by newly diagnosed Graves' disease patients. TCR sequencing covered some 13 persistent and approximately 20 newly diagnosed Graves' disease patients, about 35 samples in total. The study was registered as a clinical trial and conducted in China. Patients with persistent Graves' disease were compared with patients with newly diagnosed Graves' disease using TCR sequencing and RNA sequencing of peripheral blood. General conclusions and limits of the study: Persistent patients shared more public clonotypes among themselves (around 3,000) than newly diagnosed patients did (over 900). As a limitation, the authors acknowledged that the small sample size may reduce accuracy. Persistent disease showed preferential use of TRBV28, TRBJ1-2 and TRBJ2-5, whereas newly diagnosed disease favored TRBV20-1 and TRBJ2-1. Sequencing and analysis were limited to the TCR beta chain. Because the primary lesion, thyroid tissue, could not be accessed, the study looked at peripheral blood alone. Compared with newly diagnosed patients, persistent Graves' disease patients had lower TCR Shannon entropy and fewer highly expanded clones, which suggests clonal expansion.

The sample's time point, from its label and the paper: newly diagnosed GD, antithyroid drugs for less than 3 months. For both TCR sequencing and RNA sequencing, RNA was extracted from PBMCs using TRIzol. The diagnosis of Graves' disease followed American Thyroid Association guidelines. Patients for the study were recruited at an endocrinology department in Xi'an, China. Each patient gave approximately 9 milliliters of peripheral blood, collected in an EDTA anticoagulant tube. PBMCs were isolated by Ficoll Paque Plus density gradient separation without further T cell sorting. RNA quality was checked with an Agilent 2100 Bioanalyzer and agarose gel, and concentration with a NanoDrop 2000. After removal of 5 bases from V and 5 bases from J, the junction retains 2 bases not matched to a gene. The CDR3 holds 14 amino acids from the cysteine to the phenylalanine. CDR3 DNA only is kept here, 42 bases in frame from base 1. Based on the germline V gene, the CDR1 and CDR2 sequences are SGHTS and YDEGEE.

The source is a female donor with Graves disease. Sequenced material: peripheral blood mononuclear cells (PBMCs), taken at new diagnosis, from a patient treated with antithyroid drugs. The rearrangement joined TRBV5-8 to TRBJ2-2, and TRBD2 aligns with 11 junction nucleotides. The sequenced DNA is TGTGCCAGCAGACTAGCGGGAGTTACCGGGGAGCTGTTTTTT. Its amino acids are CASRLAGVTGELFF.